This is a list of T cell receptor beta chains from one sample in a study of early T cells in non-severe SARS-CoV-2 infection. TCRdb analysed the 5' RACE reads with MiXCR anew, one entry per CDR3 protein. This sample carries 35,000 to 45,000 distinct CDR3 sequences, less than 6.5% of them seen once, and the ten largest clones take around 27%. The sequenced material came from whole blood. All receptors derive from an adult who was a healthcare worker with PCR-confirmed SARS-CoV-2 infection or an uninfected control (not recorded which). Both conserved end residues are part of each CDR3. The D gene is left open where the match is weak. Size is stated for part of the rows, as once, few or many counts, or as a class when the clone is expanded.

clone_size: many
d_call: TRBD1
v_call: TRBV5-1
j_call: TRBJ1-6
cdr3_nt: TGCGCCAGCAGCAGCACAGGGGATAAGAATTCACCCCTCCACTTT
cdr3_aa: CASSSTGDKNSPLHF

clone_size: -
d_call: -
v_call: TRBV6-1
j_call: TRBJ2-1
cdr3_nt: TGTGCCAGCAGTGCCCAAACTAGGAATGAGCAGTTCTTC
cdr3_aa: CASSAQTRNEQFF

clone_size: few
d_call: -
v_call: TRBV7-9
j_call: TRBJ2-1
cdr3_nt: TGTGCCAGCAGCTTTGGGGGAGAGTCCCCCAATGAGCAGTTCTTC
cdr3_aa: CASSFGGESPNEQFF

clone_size: many
d_call: TRBD2
v_call: TRBV14
j_call: TRBJ2-4
cdr3_nt: TGTGCCAGCAGCTTCCGCGGGGGAACCAAAAACATTCAGTACTTC
cdr3_aa: CASSFRGGTKNIQYF

clone_size: few
d_call: -
v_call: TRBV4-3
j_call: TRBJ2-7
cdr3_nt: TGCGCCAGCAGCCCCCGTGAGGGGGGCTACGAGCAGTACTTC
cdr3_aa: CASSPREGGYEQYF

clone_size: few
d_call: -
v_call: TRBV11-2
j_call: TRBJ2-7
cdr3_nt: TGTGCCAGCAGCCGTCCCGGACGGGCAAGCTACGAGCAGTACTTC
cdr3_aa: CASSRPGRASYEQYF

clone_size: many
d_call: -
v_call: TRBV25-1
j_call: TRBJ2-5
cdr3_nt: TGTGCCAGCAGTGAATATGGCTTTAGAGAAGAGACCCAGTACTTC
cdr3_aa: CASSEYGFREETQYF

clone_size: -
d_call: -
v_call: TRBV18
j_call: TRBJ2-6
cdr3_nt: TGTGCCAGCTCACTAATCTCTGGGGCCAACGTCCTGACTTTC
cdr3_aa: CASSLISGANVLTF

clone_size: many
d_call: -
v_call: TRBV9
j_call: TRBJ2-3
cdr3_nt: TGTGCCAGCAGCGGGGCGGTAGTTGATACGCAGTATTTT
cdr3_aa: CASSGAVVDTQYF

clone_size: few
d_call: TRBD2
v_call: TRBV20-1
j_call: TRBJ2-7
cdr3_nt: TGCAGTGCTAGGAGCGGGAGGGCAAGTTACGAGCAGTACTTC
cdr3_aa: CSARSGRASYEQYF

clone_size: many
d_call: -
v_call: TRBV19
j_call: TRBJ2-1
cdr3_nt: TGTGCCAGTAGTATAGCTCCGGGACTCTACAATGAGCAGTTCTTC
cdr3_aa: CASSIAPGLYNEQFF

clone_size: many
d_call: TRBD2
v_call: TRBV6-5
j_call: TRBJ2-7
cdr3_nt: TGTGCCAGCAGTTACAGCCAGACTAGCGGGAGTTCCTACGAGCAGTACTTC
cdr3_aa: CASSYSQTSGSSYEQYF

clone_size: many
d_call: TRBD2
v_call: TRBV9
j_call: TRBJ2-7
cdr3_nt: TGTGCCAGCAGTGCGGGACTAGCGGAGCACTACGAGCAGTACTTC
cdr3_aa: CASSAGLAEHYEQYF

clone_size: many
d_call: -
v_call: TRBV4-3
j_call: TRBJ2-2
cdr3_nt: TGCGCCAGCAGCCAGACACTAGTGGCCGGGGAGCTGTTTTTT
cdr3_aa: CASSQTLVAGELFF

clone_size: many
d_call: TRBD2
v_call: TRBV20-1
j_call: TRBJ2-7
cdr3_nt: TGCAGTGCTAGGATGGGGACGGGGTTAGCGGGGACCTCGGGCGAGCAGTACTTC
cdr3_aa: CSARMGTGLAGTSGEQYF

clone_size: -
d_call: TRBD2
v_call: TRBV5-1
j_call: TRBJ2-3
cdr3_nt: TGCGCCAGCAGCTCGGGACTACAACGATTCACAGATACGCAGTATTTT
cdr3_aa: CASSSGLQRFTDTQYF

clone_size: many
d_call: -
v_call: TRBV19
j_call: TRBJ1-4
cdr3_nt: TGTGCCAGTATGCGGAAAAATGAAAAACTGTTTTTT
cdr3_aa: CASMRKNEKLFF

clone_size: many
d_call: -
v_call: TRBV20-1
j_call: TRBJ1-6
cdr3_nt: TGCAGTGCCCAAGGCCCGTCCCTCCACTTT
cdr3_aa: CSAQGPSLHF

clone_size: many
d_call: -
v_call: TRBV2
j_call: TRBJ1-2
cdr3_nt: TGTGCCAGCAGTGAGGATCCTTACTATGGCTACACCTTC
cdr3_aa: CASSEDPYYGYTF

clone_size: -
d_call: TRBD1
v_call: TRBV7-2
j_call: TRBJ1-1
cdr3_nt: TGTGCCAGCAGCCCCCAGGCGCAGGGGGGCACTGAAGCTTTCTTT
cdr3_aa: CASSPQAQGGTEAFF

clone_size: medium-sized
d_call: -
v_call: TRBV2
j_call: TRBJ2-4
cdr3_nt: TGTGCCAGCAGTGCTGGGGACCCGAGGAACATTCAGTACTTC
cdr3_aa: CASSAGDPRNIQYF

clone_size: -
d_call: -
v_call: TRBV7-9
j_call: TRBJ2-2
cdr3_nt: TGTGCCAGCAGCGCAGTCGCGGTCCCCGGGGAGCTGTTTTTT
cdr3_aa: CASSAVAVPGELFF

clone_size: many
d_call: -
v_call: TRBV19
j_call: TRBJ2-2
cdr3_nt: TGTGCCAGTAGTGCGGCGCGAGACACCGGGGAGCTGTTTTTT
cdr3_aa: CASSAARDTGELFF

clone_size: many
d_call: -
v_call: TRBV6-6
j_call: TRBJ1-6
cdr3_nt: TGTGCCAGCAGTTACGAAGACTATAATTCACCCCTCCACTTT
cdr3_aa: CASSYEDYNSPLHF

clone_size: few
d_call: -
v_call: TRBV4-1
j_call: TRBJ1-2
cdr3_nt: TGCGCCAGCAGCCAACATCAAATGAGGACCACTAACTATGGCTACACCTTC
cdr3_aa: CASSQHQMRTTNYGYTF

clone_size: few
d_call: -
v_call: TRBV20-1
j_call: TRBJ2-3
cdr3_nt: TGCAGTGCTAGAGAGGCTAGACCAGATACGCAGTATTTT
cdr3_aa: CSAREARPDTQYF

clone_size: many
d_call: -
v_call: TRBV28
j_call: TRBJ2-7
cdr3_nt: TGTGCCAGCAGTTTATCCCCAGGGTTAGGCGCGTTAGACTACGAGCAGTACTTC
cdr3_aa: CASSLSPGLGALDYEQYF

clone_size: -
d_call: -
v_call: TRBV18
j_call: TRBJ1-1
cdr3_nt: TGTGCCAGCTCACCTCTCACAGGAGTGAACACTGAAGCTTTCTTT
cdr3_aa: CASSPLTGVNTEAFF

clone_size: many
d_call: -
v_call: TRBV30
j_call: TRBJ1-2
cdr3_nt: TGTGCCTGGACAGACATTAACTATGGCTACACCTTC
cdr3_aa: CAWTDINYGYTF

clone_size: few
d_call: -
v_call: TRBV25-1
j_call: TRBJ2-2
cdr3_nt: TGTGCCAGCAGAAGCTTAGAGGAAGATACCGGGGAGCTGTTTTTT
cdr3_aa: CASRSLEEDTGELFF

clone_size: many
d_call: -
v_call: TRBV12-3/TRBV12-4
j_call: TRBJ1-5
cdr3_nt: TGTGCCAGCAGACAAGGACAGTTGGTATATCAGCCCCAGCATTTT
cdr3_aa: CASRQGQLVYQPQHF

clone_size: many
d_call: -
v_call: TRBV7-9
j_call: TRBJ2-3
cdr3_nt: TGTGCCAGCGATTCCGGGAGCACAGATACGCAGTATTTT
cdr3_aa: CASDSGSTDTQYF

clone_size: many
d_call: TRBD2
v_call: TRBV6-5
j_call: TRBJ2-1
cdr3_nt: TGTGCCAGCAGTTTGACTAGCGGGAGCCACAATGAGCAGTTCTTC
cdr3_aa: CASSLTSGSHNEQFF

clone_size: many
d_call: -
v_call: TRBV5-1
j_call: TRBJ1-1
cdr3_nt: TGCGCCAGCAGCTTGCTGTACCTGAACACTGAAGCTTTCTTT
cdr3_aa: CASSLLYLNTEAFF

clone_size: many
d_call: -
v_call: TRBV6-2/TRBV6-3
j_call: TRBJ2-1
cdr3_nt: TGTGCCAGCAAGTCCGCGGGAAACTACAATGAGCAGTTCTTC
cdr3_aa: CASKSAGNYNEQFF

clone_size: -
d_call: -
v_call: TRBV28
j_call: TRBJ1-6
cdr3_nt: TGTGCCAGCAGTACCGGTGGGACATCCGATTCTAATTCACCCCTCCACTTT
cdr3_aa: CASSTGGTSDSNSPLHF

clone_size: many
d_call: TRBD2
v_call: TRBV7-2
j_call: TRBJ2-4
cdr3_nt: TGTGCCAGCAGCTCGACCGGGACTAGCGGGGCCCGCGGGGACTTC
cdr3_aa: CASSSTGTSGARGDF

clone_size: many
d_call: -
v_call: TRBV27
j_call: TRBJ2-6
cdr3_nt: TGTGCCAGCAGTTTTAGCCCAGGCCTGGCTGGGGCCAACGTCCTGACTTTC
cdr3_aa: CASSFSPGLAGANVLTF

clone_size: many
d_call: TRBD2
v_call: TRBV7-9
j_call: TRBJ2-1
cdr3_nt: TGTGCCAGCAGCTTCCTACTAGCGGGGGAATACAATGAGCAGTTCTTC
cdr3_aa: CASSFLLAGEYNEQFF

clone_size: few
d_call: -
v_call: TRBV18
j_call: TRBJ2-3
cdr3_nt: TGTGCCAGCTCACCACCGTCCCAGCCCCATACGCAGTATTTT
cdr3_aa: CASSPPSQPHTQYF

clone_size: many
d_call: -
v_call: TRBV6-1
j_call: TRBJ2-4
cdr3_nt: TGTGCCAGCAGTGACTCCCCGGACTATTTTCAGTACTTC
cdr3_aa: CASSDSPDYFQYF

clone_size: many
d_call: TRBD2
v_call: TRBV9
j_call: TRBJ2-7
cdr3_nt: TGTGCCAGCAGCGTAGGGGATAGCGGGGCGGTTGGGCAGTACTTC
cdr3_aa: CASSVGDSGAVGQYF

clone_size: many
d_call: -
v_call: TRBV6-1
j_call: TRBJ2-7
cdr3_nt: TGTGCCAGCAGTGAAGACAGGGTCTACGAGCAGTACTTC
cdr3_aa: CASSEDRVYEQYF

clone_size: many
d_call: TRBD2
v_call: TRBV11-3
j_call: TRBJ2-1
cdr3_nt: TGTGCCAGCAGCCCTGTGGGGGGGGAGCAGTTCTTC
cdr3_aa: CASSPVGGEQFF

clone_size: -
d_call: -
v_call: TRBV18
j_call: TRBJ1-1
cdr3_nt: TGTGCCAGCTCACCCTTCGACAGCATGAACACTGAAGCTTTCTTT
cdr3_aa: CASSPFDSMNTEAFF

clone_size: many
d_call: -
v_call: TRBV7-8
j_call: TRBJ1-2
cdr3_nt: TGTGCCAGCAGCTTGGGGACTGGGGGGACCGCGTATGGCTACACCTTC
cdr3_aa: CASSLGTGGTAYGYTF

clone_size: many
d_call: TRBD1
v_call: TRBV27
j_call: TRBJ2-1
cdr3_nt: TGTGCCAGCAGTCCCCTGAGACAGGGGACCTACAATGAGCAGTTCTTC
cdr3_aa: CASSPLRQGTYNEQFF

clone_size: many
d_call: -
v_call: TRBV12-3/TRBV12-4
j_call: TRBJ2-7
cdr3_nt: TGTGCCAGCAGTTTAGCTGGACAGCCTTTCTACGAGCAGTACTTC
cdr3_aa: CASSLAGQPFYEQYF

clone_size: many
d_call: -
v_call: TRBV9
j_call: TRBJ1-5
cdr3_nt: TGTGCCAGCAGCCCCAAGGCCCAAATAGGTTGGGCCCGGCTGCCCCAGCATTTT
cdr3_aa: CASSPKAQIGWARLPQHF

clone_size: many
d_call: TRBD2
v_call: TRBV20-1
j_call: TRBJ2-3
cdr3_nt: TGCAGCCTGCGGGGGGCTACTAGCACAGATACGCAGTATTTT
cdr3_aa: CSLRGATSTDTQYF

clone_size: many
d_call: -
v_call: TRBV27
j_call: TRBJ2-5
cdr3_nt: TGTGCCAGCAGTTTCACAGGGAGTTTAGAGACCCAGTACTTC
cdr3_aa: CASSFTGSLETQYF

clone_size: many
d_call: -
v_call: TRBV19
j_call: TRBJ2-1
cdr3_nt: TGTGCCAGTAGTATTGCCATCTCAGGTGGGGAGCAGTTCTTC
cdr3_aa: CASSIAISGGEQFF

clone_size: many
d_call: -
v_call: TRBV6-5
j_call: TRBJ2-7
cdr3_nt: TGTGCCAGCAGTCCCAACGCACTAGTAAGCGAGCAGTACTTC
cdr3_aa: CASSPNALVSEQYF

clone_size: few
d_call: -
v_call: TRBV6-5
j_call: TRBJ1-5
cdr3_nt: TGTGCCAGCAGTTACGGAGATAATCAGCCCCAGCATTTT
cdr3_aa: CASSYGDNQPQHF

clone_size: few
d_call: -
v_call: TRBV11-2
j_call: TRBJ2-2
cdr3_nt: TGTGCCAGCACCTTTCGGGGGGCGAGAAGCGGGGAGCTGTTTTTT
cdr3_aa: CASTFRGARSGELFF

clone_size: medium-sized
d_call: -
v_call: TRBV6-5
j_call: TRBJ2-7
cdr3_nt: TGTGCCAGCAGTTGGTTCGGACGGGGCGAGCAGTACTTC
cdr3_aa: CASSWFGRGEQYF